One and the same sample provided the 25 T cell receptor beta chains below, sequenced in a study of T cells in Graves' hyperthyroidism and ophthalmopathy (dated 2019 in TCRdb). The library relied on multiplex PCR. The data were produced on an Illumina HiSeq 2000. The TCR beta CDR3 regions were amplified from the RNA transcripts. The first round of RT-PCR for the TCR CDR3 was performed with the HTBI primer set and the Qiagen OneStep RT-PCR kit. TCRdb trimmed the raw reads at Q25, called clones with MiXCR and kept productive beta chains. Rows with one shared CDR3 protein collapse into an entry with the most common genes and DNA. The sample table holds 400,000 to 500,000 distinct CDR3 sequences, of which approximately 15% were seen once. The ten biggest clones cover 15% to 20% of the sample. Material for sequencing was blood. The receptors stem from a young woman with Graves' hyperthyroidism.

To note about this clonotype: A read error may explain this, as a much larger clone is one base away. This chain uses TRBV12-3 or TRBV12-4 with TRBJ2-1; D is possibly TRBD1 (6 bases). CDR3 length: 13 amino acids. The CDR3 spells CASSGDIDNEQIF. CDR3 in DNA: TGTGCCAGCAGCGGGGACATCGACAATGAGCAGATCTTC.

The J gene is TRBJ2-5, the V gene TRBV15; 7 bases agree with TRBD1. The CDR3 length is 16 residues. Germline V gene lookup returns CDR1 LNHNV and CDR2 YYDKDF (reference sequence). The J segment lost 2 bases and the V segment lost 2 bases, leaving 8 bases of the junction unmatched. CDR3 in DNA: TGTGCCACCAGCAGATGGGAAACAGGGGCGCAAGAGACCCAGTACTTC. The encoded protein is CATSRWETGAQETQYF.

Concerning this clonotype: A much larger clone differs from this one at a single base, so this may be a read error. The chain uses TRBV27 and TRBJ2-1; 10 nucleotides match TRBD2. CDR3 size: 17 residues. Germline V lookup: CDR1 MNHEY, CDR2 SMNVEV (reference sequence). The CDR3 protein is CANSPNPLAGKARGQFF. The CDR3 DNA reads TGTGCCAACAGTCCGAATCCACTAGCGGGAAAAGCCCGTGGGCAGTTCTTC.

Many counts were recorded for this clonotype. Here the CDR3 reads CASSLWRDTQYF. In DNA, the CDR3 is TGTGCCAGCAGCTTATGGCGGGATACGCAGTATTTT. The chain has TRBV7-2 and TRBJ2-3, with D unresolved. V was shortened by 2 bases and J by 6 bases, with 6 bases between the two germline ends. This CDR3 spans 12 amino acids. Germline assignment: CDR1 SGHTA and CDR2 FQGNSA.

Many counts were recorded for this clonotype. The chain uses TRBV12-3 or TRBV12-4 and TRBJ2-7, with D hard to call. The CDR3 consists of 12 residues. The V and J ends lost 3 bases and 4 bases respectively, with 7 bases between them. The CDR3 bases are TGTGCCAGCAGTTTGATAGGTTACGAGCAGTACTTC. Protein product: CASSLIGYEQYF.

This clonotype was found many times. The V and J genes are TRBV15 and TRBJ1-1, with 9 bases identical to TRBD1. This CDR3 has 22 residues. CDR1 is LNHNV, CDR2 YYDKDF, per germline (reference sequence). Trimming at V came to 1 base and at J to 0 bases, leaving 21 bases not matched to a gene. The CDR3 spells CATSRALPTLGTGSWVNTEAFF. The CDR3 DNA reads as TGTGCCACCAGCAGAGCCCTACCTACCCTAGGGACAGGGTCTTGGGTGAACACTGAAGCTTTCTTT.

The CDR3 is CASSLMGLSNEKLFF. DNA for the CDR3: TGTGCCAGCAGCTTAATGGGTCTGTCTAATGAAAAACTGTTTTTT. The chain uses TRBV7-8 and TRBJ1-4; D is ambiguous. CDR1 SGHVS and CDR2 FQNEAQ come from the germline V gene. The CDR3 contains 15 residues. Trimming cost V 2 bases and J 3 bases, with 10 bases left between them.

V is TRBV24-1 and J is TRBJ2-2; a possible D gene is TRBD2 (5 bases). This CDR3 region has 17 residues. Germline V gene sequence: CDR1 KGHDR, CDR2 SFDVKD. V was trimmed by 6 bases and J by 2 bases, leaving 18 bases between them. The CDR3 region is CATSPADGPTNTGELFF. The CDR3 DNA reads TGTGCCACCAGTCCAGCGGACGGACCTACAAACACCGGGGAGCTGTTTTTT.

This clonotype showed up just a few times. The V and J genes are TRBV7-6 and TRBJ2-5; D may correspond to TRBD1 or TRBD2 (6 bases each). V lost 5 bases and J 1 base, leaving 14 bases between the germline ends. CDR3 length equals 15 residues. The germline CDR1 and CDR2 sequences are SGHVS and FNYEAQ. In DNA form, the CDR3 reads TGTGCCAGCAGCGGGGGAGGACAGAGCCAAGAGACCCAGTACTTC. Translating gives CASSGGGQSQETQYF. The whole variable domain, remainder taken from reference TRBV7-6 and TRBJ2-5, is GAGVSQSPRYKVTKRGQDVALRCDPISGHVSLYWYRQALGQGPEFLTYFNYEAQQDKSGLPNDRFSAERPEGSISTLTIQRTEQRDSAMYRCASSGGGQSQETQYFGPGTRLLVL.

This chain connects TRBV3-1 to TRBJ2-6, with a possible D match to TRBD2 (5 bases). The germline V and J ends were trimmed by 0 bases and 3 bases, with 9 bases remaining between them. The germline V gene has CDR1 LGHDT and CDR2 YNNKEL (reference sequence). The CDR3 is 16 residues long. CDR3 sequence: CASSQDLAGGANVLTF. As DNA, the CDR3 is TGTGCCAGCAGCCAAGATCTGGCGGGTGGGGCCAACGTCCTGACTTTC.

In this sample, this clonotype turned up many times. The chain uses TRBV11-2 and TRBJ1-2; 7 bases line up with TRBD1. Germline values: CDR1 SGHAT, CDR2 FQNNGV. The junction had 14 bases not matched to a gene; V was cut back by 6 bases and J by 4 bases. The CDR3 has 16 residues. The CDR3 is CASRPGGTAGSYGYTF. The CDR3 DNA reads TGTGCCAGCAGACCCGGGGGGACAGCCGGATCCTATGGCTACACCTTC.

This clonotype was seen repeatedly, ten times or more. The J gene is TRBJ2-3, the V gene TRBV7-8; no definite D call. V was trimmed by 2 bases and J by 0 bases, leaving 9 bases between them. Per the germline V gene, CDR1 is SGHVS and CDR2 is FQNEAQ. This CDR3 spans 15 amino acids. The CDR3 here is CASSLSQLSTDTQYF. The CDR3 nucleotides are TGTGCCAGCAGCTTAAGTCAGCTTAGCACAGATACGCAGTATTTT.

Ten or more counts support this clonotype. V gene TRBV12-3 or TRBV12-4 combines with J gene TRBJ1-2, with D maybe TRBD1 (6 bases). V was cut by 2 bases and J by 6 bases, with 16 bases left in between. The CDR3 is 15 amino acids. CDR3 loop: CASSLRTGGEDGYTF. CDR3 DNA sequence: TGTGCCAGCAGTTTAAGGACCGGGGGCGAGGATGGCTACACCTTC.

CDR3 bases: TGTGCCAGCAGCCTCCTGGGAGGACTAGCGGGAGGGCCTCTGTACTACGAGCAGTACTTC. The encoded protein is CASSLLGGLAGGPLYYEQYF. The chain combines TRBV3-1 with TRBJ2-7, with 15 bases identical to TRBD2. The CDR3 is 20 residues long. Losses at the gene ends were 4 bases for V and 3 bases for J; bases not matched to a gene: 16. From germline, CDR1 is LGHDT and CDR2 YNNKEL (reference sequence).

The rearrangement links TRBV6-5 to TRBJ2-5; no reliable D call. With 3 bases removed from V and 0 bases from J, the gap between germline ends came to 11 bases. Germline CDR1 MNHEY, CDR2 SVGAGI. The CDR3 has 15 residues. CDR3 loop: CASSYLSRNQETQYF. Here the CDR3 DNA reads TGTGCCAGCAGTTATCTCTCCAGGAACCAAGAGACCCAGTACTTC.

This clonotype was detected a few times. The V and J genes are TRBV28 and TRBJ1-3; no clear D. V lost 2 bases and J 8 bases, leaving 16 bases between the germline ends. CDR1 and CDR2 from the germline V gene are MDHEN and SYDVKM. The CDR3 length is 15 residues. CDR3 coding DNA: TGTGCCAGCAGTTTAAATGCGGGCCCCGCTTACACCATATATTTT. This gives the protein CASSLNAGPAYTIYF.

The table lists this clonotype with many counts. The chain's CDR3 is CASSTKPTYPHNEQFF. In nucleotides, the CDR3 is TGTGCCAGCAGTACGAAACCTACGTATCCCCACAATGAGCAGTTCTTC. This chain connects TRBV6-1 to TRBJ2-1; no firm D call. The germline V and J ends were trimmed by 5 bases and 5 bases, with 19 bases remaining between them. The length of the CDR3 is 16 residues. The V gene's germline CDR1 is MNHNS and CDR2 SASEGT.

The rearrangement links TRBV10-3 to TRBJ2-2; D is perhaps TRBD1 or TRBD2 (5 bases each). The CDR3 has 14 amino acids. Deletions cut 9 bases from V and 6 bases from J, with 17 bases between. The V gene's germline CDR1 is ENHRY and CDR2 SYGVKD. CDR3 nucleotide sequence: TGTGCCATTACGGGACGGGGTTCGGCCGGGGAGCTGTTTTTT. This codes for CAITGRGSAGELFF.

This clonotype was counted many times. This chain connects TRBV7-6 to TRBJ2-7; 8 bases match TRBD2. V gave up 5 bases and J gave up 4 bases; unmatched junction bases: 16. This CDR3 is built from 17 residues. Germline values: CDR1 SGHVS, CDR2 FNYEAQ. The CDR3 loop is CASSPHATSSGIYEQYF. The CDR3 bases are TGTGCCAGCAGCCCCCATGCGACGAGTAGCGGGATTTACGAGCAGTACTTC.

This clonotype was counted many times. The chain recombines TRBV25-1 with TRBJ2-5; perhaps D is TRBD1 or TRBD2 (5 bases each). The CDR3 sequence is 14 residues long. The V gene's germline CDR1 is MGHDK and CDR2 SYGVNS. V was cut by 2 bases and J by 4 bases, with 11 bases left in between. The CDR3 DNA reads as TGTGCCAGCAGTGAAACAGGTCGGGGAGAGACCCAGTACTTC. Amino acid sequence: CASSETGRGETQYF.

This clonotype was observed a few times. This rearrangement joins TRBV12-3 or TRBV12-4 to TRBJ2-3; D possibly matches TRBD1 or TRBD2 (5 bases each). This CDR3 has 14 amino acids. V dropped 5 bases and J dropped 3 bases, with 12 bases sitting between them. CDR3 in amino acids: CASSPGQPTDTQYF. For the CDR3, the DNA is TGTGCCAGCAGTCCGGGGCAGCCGACAGATACGCAGTATTTT.

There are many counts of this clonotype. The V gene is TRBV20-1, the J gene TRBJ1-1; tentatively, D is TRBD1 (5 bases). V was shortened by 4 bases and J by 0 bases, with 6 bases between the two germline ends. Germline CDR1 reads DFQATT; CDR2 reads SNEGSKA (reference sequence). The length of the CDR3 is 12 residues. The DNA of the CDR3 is TGCAGTGCTACAGGGATGAACACTGAAGCTTTCTTT. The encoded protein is CSATGMNTEAFF.

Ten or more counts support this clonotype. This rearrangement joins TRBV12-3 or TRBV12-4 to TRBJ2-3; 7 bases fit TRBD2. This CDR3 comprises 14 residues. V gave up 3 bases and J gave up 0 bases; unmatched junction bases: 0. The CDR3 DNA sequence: TGTGCCAGCAGTTTCGGGGGGAGCACAGATACGCAGTATTTT. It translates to CASSFGGSTDTQYF.

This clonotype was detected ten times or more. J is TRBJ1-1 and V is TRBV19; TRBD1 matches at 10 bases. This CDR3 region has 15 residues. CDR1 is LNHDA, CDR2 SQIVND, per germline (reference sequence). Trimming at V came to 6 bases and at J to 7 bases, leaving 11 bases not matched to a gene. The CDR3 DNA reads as TGTGCCAGTAGCAATCCCGGGACAGGGGAAGTTGAAGCTTTCTTT. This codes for CASSNPGTGEVEAFF.

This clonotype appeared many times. DNA of the CDR3: TGCAGTGCTAGTGGGTCTGGCGGGAGAGGTAATGAGCAGTTCTTC. Residues: CSASGSGGRGNEQFF. The chain couples TRBV20-1 to TRBJ2-1, with 7 bases matching TRBD2. Germline V gene data show CDR1 as DFQATT and CDR2 as SNEGSKA (reference sequence). The CDR3 spans 15 residues. Trimming took 3 bases from V and 7 from J; bases not matched to a gene: 12.